This T cell receptor (beta chain) was identified during a study of T-cell reconstitution after alpha-beta-depleted transplantation in children. It was with unique molecular identifiers that the TCRbeta library was prepared. TCRdb called the PCR reads again in MiXCR, with one record for every CDR3 protein. The table records around 410,000 distinct CDR3 sequences, roughly 11% of them present only once. V dropped 0 bases and J dropped 8 bases, with 13 bases sitting between them. Germline V lookup: CDR1 MGHRA, CDR2 YSYEKL. The CDR3 covers 14 residues. The receptor was isolated from a human donor who donated a stem cell graft to a child with acute myeloid leukemia. This sample comprised PBMCs from the stem cell graft donor, obtained from the stem cell graft. The chain couples TRBV4-1 to TRBJ1-2; tentative D call: TRBD1 (5 bases). CDR3 residues: CASSQEFGAGGYTF. CDR3 nucleotide sequence: TGCGCCAGCAGCCAAGAATTCGGGGCGGGAGGCTACACCTTC.